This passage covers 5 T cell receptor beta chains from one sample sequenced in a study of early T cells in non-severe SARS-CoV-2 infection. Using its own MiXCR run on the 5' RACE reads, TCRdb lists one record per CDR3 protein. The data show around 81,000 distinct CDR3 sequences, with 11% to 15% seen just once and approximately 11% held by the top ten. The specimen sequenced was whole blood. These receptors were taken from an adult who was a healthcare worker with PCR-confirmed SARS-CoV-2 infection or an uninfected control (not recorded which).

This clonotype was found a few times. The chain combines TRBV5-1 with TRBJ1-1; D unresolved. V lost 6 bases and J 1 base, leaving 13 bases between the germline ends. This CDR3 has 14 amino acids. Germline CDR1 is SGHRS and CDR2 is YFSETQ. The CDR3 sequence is CASNPTVGNTEAFF. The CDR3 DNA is TGCGCCAGCAACCCTACCGTGGGGAACACTGAAGCTTTCTTT.

As DNA, the CDR3 is TGCAGTGCTAGGAGTAACACCAATCAGCCCCAGCATTTT. Translated, it gives CSARSNTNQPQHF. V gene TRBV20-1 combines with J gene TRBJ1-5; D remains unclear. The V end was cut by 3 bases, the J end by 3 bases, with 9 bases between. This CDR3 comprises 13 residues. In germline, CDR1 is DFQATT, CDR2 SNEGSKA (reference sequence).

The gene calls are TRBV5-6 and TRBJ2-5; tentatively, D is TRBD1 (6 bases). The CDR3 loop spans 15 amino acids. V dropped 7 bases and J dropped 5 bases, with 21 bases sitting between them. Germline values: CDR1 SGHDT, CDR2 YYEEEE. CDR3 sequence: CASRGPRGGGETQYF. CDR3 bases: TGTGCCAGCCGCGGACCCCGAGGGGGTGGTGAGACCCAGTACTTC.

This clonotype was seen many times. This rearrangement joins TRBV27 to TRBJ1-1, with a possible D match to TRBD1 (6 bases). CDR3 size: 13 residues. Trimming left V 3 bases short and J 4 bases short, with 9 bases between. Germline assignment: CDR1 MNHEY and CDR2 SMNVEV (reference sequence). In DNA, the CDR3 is TGTGCCAGCAGTTTTAGGGGGGGCACTGAAGCTTTCTTT. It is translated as CASSFRGGTEAFF.

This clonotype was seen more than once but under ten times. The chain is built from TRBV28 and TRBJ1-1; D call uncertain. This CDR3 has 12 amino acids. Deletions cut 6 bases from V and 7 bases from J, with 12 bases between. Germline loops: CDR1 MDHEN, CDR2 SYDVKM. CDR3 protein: CASSPSGVEAFF. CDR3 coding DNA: TGTGCCAGCAGCCCATCGGGCGTTGAAGCTTTCTTT.